This TCR beta chain is from a study of radiotherapy plus CTLA-4 blockade in lung cancer. TCRdb's table, derived via immunoSEQ multiplex PCR, lists solely in-frame clones and lacks some. The data contain approximately 52,000 clones, 75% to 85% of them singletons. The CDR3 totals 10 residues. Trimming pared 3 bases from V and 6 bases from J, leaving 5 bases between. Germline V gene lookup returns CDR1 SQVTM and CDR2 ANQGSEA. Patients with chemo-refractory metastatic non-small-cell lung cancer received focal radiation plus CTLA-4 blockade with ipilimumab. General study findings and limits: Increased serum interferon-beta after radiation also reportedly predicted response strongly. After radiotherapy and ipilimumab, tumor-derived clones expanded in peripheral blood.

As regards this clone: Its antigen remains unidentified.

The sample here was peripheral blood, taken from a patient treated with radiotherapy plus ipilimumab. The V and J genes are TRBV29-1 and TRBJ1-2; D is ambiguous. The TCR comes from a human donor with non-small cell lung cancer who had a complete response to radiotherapy plus ipilimumab. This chain's CDR3 is CSVERDGYTF. The CDR3 bases are TGCAGCGTTGAGAGAGATGGCTACACCTTC.